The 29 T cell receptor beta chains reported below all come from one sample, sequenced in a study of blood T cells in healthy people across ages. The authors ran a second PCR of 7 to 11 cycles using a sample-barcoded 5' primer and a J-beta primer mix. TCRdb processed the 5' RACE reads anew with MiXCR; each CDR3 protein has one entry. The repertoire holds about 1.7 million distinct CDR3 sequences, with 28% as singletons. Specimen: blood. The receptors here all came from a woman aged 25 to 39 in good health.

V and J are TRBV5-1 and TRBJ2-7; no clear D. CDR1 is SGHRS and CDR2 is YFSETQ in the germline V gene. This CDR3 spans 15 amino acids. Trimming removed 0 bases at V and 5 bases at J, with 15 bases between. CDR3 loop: CASSLEGQPFDEQYF. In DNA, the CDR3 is TGCGCCAGCAGCTTGGAGGGCCAGCCGTTCGACGAGCAGTACTTC.

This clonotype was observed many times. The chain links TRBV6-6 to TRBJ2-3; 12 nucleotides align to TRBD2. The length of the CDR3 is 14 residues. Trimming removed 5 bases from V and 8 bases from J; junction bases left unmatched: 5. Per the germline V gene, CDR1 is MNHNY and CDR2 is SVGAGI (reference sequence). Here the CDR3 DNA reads TGTGCCAGCAGTCCTGCTAGCGGGGGGGCTACGCAGTATTTT. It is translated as CASSPASGGATQYF.

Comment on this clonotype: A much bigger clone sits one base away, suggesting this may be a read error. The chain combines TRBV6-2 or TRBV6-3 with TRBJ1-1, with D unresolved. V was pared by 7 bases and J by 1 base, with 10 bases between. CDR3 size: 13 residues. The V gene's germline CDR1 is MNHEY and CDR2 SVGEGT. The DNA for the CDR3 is TGTGCCAGCAACGACACAAGGAACACTGAAGCTTTCTTT. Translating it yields CASNDTRNTEAFF.

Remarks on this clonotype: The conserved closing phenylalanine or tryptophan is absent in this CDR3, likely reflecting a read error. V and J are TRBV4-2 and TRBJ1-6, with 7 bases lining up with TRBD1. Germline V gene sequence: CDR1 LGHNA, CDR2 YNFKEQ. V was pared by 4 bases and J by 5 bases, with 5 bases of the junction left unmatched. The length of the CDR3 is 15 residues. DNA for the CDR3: TGTGCCAGCAGCCGAGGACAGGATAATAATTCACCCCTCCACCTT. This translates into CASSRGQDNNSPLHL.

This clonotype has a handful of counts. CDR3 in DNA: TGCGCCAGCAGCTTGGACTTGCCCAGCACAGATACGCAGTATTTT. This sequence encodes CASSLDLPSTDTQYF. The V and J genes are TRBV5-1 and TRBJ2-3, with no clear D. The CDR3 runs 15 residues. In germline, CDR1 is SGHRS, CDR2 YFSETQ. Trimming stripped 0 bases from V and 0 bases from J, with 8 bases between.

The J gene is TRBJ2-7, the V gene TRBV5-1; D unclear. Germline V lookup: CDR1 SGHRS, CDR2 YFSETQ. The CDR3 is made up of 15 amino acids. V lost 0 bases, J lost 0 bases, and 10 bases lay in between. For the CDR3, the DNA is TGCGCCAGCAGCTTGGAGAGTTTTTTCTCCTACGAGCAGTACTTC. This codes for CASSLESFFSYEQYF.

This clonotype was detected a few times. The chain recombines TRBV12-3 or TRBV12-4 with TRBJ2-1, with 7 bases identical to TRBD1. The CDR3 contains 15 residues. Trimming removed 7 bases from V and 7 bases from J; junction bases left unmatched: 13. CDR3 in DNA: TGTGCCAGCATCTCCCGGGACAGAGAGAGGAATGAGCAGTTCTTC. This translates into CASISRDRERNEQFF.

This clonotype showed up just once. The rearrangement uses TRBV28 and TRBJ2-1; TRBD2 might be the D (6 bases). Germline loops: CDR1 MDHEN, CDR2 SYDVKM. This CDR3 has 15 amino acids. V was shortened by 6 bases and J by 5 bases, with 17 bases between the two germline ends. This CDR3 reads CASSWAGTEDNEQFF. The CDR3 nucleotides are TGTGCCAGCAGCTGGGCGGGGACTGAGGACAATGAGCAGTTCTTC.

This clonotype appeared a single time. CDR3 coding DNA: TGTGCCAGCAGCGGACTAGCGGGAGGGGGAAGCTCCTACAATGAGCAGTACTTC. The encoded protein is CASSGLAGGGSSYNEQYF. J is TRBJ2-7 and V is TRBV2; the match to TRBD2 covers 15 bases. The CDR3 is made up of 18 amino acids. Trimming removed 6 bases from V and 7 bases from J; junction bases left unmatched: 16. Germline V gene data show CDR1 as SNHLY and CDR2 as FYNNEI.

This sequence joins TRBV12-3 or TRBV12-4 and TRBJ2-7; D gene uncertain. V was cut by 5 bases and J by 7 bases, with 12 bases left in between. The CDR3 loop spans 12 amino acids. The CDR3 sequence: CASSPSRLEQYF. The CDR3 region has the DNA TGTGCCAGCAGTCCATCCAGGCTTGAGCAGTACTTC.

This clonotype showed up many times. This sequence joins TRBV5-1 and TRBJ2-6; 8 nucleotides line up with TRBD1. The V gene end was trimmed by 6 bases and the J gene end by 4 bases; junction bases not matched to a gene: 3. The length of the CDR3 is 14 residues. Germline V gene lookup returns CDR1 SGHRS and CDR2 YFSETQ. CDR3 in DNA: TGCGCCAGCACGACAGGGGTCGGGGCCAACGTCCTGACTTTC. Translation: CASTTGVGANVLTF.

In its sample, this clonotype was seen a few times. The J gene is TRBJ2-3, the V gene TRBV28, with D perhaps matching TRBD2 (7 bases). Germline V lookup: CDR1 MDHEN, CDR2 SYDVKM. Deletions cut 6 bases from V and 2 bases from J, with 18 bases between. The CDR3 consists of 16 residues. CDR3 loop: CASRPFLGGATDTQYF. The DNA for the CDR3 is TGTGCCAGCAGACCTTTTCTGGGGGGGGCCACAGATACGCAGTATTTT.

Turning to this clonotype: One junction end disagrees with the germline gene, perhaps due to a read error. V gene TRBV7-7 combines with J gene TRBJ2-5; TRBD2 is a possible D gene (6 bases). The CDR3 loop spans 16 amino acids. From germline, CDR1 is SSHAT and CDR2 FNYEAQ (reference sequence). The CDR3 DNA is TGTGCCAGCAGCTTAGGGGCCGGACTAACTCAAGAGACCCTGTACTTC. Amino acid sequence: CASSLGAGLTQETLYF.

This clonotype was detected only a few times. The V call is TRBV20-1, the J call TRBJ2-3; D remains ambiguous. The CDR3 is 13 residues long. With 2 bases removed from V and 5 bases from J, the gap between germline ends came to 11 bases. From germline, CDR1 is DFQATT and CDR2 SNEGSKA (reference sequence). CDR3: CSARNAPQDTQYF. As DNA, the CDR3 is TGCAGTGCTAGAAACGCCCCACAAGATACGCAGTATTTT.

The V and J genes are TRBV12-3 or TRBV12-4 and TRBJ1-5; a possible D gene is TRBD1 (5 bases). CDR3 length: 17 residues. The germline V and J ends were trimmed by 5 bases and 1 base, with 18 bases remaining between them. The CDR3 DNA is TGTGCCAGCAGTGGAATCCTACGCTGGGGCAGCAATCAGCCCCAGCATTTT. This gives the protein CASSGILRWGSNQPQHF.

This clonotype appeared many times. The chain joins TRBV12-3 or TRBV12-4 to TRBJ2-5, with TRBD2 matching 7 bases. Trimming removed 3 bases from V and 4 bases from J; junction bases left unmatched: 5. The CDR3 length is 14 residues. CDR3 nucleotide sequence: TGTGCCAGCAGTTTTTGGGGGGGAGGAGAGACCCAGTACTTC. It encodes CASSFWGGGETQYF.

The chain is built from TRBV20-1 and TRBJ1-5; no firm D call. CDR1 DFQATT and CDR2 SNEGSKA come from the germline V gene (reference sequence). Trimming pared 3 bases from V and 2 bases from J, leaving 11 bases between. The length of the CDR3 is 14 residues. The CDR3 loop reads CSASEGWGNQPQHF. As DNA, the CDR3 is TGCAGTGCTAGTGAAGGTTGGGGCAATCAGCCCCAGCATTTT.

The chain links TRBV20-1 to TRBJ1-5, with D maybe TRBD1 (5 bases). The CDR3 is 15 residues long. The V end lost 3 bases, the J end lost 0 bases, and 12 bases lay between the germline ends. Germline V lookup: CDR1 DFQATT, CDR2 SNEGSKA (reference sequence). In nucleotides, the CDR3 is TGCAGTGCTAGTATAGGGGAATATAGCAATCAGCCCCAGCATTTT. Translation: CSASIGEYSNQPQHF.

DNA for the CDR3: TGTGCCAGCAGTGAAAACAGTAATGAAAAACTGTTTTTT. As protein: CASSENSNEKLFF. V is TRBV2 and J is TRBJ1-4; no reliable D call. Germline V gene sequence: CDR1 SNHLY, CDR2 FYNNEI. The CDR3 spans 13 residues. Trimming stripped 2 bases from V and 4 bases from J, with 5 bases between.

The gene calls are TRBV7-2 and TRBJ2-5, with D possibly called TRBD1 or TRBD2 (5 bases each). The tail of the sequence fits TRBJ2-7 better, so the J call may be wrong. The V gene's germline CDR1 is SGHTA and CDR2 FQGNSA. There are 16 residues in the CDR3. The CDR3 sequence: CASSLAGVGISYEQYF. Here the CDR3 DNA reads TGTGCCAGCAGCTTAGCGGGGGTCGGTATCTCCTACGAGCAGTACTTC.

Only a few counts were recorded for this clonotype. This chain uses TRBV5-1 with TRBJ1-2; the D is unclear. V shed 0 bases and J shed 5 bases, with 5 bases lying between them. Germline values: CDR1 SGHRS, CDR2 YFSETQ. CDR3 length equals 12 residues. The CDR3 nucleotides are TGCGCCAGCAGCTTGGATTGGTATGGCTACACCTTC. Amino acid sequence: CASSLDWYGYTF.

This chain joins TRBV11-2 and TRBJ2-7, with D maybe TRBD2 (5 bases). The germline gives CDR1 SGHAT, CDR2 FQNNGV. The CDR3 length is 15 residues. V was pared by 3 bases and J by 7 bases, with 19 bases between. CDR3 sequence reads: CASSFVATPYNEQYF. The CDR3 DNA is TGTGCCAGCAGCTTCGTAGCGACCCCTTACAATGAGCAGTACTTC.

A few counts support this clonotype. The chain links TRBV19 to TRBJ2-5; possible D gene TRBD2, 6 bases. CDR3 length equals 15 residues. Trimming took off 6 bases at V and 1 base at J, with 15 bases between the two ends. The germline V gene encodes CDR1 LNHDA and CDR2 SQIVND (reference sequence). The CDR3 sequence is CASRTQAGSQETQYF. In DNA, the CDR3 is TGTGCCAGTAGAACCCAAGCGGGCAGCCAAGAGACCCAGTACTTC.

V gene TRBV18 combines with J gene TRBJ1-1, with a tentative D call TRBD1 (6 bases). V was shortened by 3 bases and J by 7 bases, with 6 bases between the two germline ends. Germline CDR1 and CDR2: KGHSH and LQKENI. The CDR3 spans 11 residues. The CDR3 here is CASSPTGEAFF. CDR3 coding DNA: TGTGCCAGCTCACCGACAGGTGAAGCTTTCTTT.

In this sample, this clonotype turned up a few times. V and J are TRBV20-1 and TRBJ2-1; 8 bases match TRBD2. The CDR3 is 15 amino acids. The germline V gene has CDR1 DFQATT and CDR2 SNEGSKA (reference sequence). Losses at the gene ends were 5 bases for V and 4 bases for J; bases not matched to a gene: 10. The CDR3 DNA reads TGCAGTGCTCAGTCCGGGACTAGATCGTACAATGAGCAGTTCTTC. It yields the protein CSAQSGTRSYNEQFF.

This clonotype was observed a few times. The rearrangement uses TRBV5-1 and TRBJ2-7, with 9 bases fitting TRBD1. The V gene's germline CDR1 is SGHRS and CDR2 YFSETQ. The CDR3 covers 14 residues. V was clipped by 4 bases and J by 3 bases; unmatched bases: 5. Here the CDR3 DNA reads TGCGCCAGCAGCGGGGACAGGGTAGGCTACGAGCAGTACTTC. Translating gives CASSGDRVGYEQYF.

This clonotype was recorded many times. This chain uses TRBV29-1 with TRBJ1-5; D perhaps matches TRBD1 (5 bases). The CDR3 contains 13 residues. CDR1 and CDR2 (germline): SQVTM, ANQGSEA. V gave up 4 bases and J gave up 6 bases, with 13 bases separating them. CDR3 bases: TGCAGCGTTGTTTGGGGCGCGGGTCAGCCCCAGCATTTT. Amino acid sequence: CSVVWGAGQPQHF. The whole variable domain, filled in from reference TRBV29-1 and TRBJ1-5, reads SAVISQKPSRDICQRGTSLTIQCQVDSQVTMMFWYRQQPGQSLTLIATANQGSEATYESGFVIDKFPISRPNLTFSTLTVSNMSPEDSSIYLCSVVWGAGQPQHFGDGTRLSIL.

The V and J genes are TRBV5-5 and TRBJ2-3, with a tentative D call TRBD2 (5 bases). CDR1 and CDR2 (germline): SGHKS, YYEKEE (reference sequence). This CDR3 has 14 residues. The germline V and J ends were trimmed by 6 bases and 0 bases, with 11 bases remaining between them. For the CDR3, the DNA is TGTGCCAGCAACGCGGGCTCTAGCACAGATACGCAGTATTTT. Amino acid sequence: CASNAGSSTDTQYF.

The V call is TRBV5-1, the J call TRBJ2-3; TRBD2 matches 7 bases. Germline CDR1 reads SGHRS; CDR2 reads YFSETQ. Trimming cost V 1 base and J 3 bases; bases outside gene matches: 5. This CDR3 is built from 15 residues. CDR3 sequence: CASSLFEGGTDTQYF. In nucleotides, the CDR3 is TGCGCCAGCAGCTTGTTCGAGGGAGGGACAGATACGCAGTATTTT.